Listed below are T cell receptor beta chains from one sample, sequenced in a study of cytomegalovirus exposure and HLA in healthy donors. Produced via immunoSEQ multiplex PCR; TCRdb's table is partial and in-frame only. Of about 100,000 clones listed, more than 65% are singletons. Sequencing was performed on PBMCs. Receptor source: a woman in her 50s in good health and CMV-seropositive. Both conserved end residues are part of each CDR3. D genes are given only for firm matches. Clone size is shown for a subset of rows, as once, few, many or a class of expanded clone.

cdr3_nt,cdr3_aa,j_call,d_call,clone_size,v_call
TGTGCCAGCAGTTGGAGGGGGGGCACTAATGAAAAACTGTTTTTT,CASSWRGGTNEKLFF,TRBJ1-4,-,-,TRBV6-1
TGTGCCAGCAGTGGTACTAAGCGGGAGGGCCAAGAGACCCAGTACTTC,CASSGTKREGQETQYF,TRBJ2-5,TRBD2,-,TRBV2
TGTGCCAGCAGCCTGCAGACAGGGGGCGTCTACGAGCAGTACTTC,CASSLQTGGVYEQYF,TRBJ2-7,TRBD1,-,TRBV13
TGTGCCAGCAGCTTAGTGGGGGGGGAAGGGCAGCCCCAGCATTTT,CASSLVGGEGQPQHF,TRBJ1-5,-,once,TRBV7-6
TGTGCCAGTAGTACTCCCGGGATTCCTACTTCCTACAATGAGCAGTTCTTC,CASSTPGIPTSYNEQFF,TRBJ2-1,-,once,TRBV19
TGTGCCATCACCTCGGGACAGGCCGGCTCCTACGAGCAGTACTTC,CAITSGQAGSYEQYF,TRBJ2-7,TRBD1,-,TRBV10-3
TGTGCCAGTAGTTCCCGGGACAGGGGGGTCAATGAGCAGTTCTTC,CASSSRDRGVNEQFF,TRBJ2-1,TRBD1,few,TRBV19
TGTGCCAGCAGTGAAGCCCCAGGGGGCTCTTACGAGCAGTACTTC,CASSEAPGGSYEQYF,TRBJ2-7,TRBD1,-,TRBV6-1
TGTGCCTGGAGTAGGGACTGGAGCGGGGGTGAGCAGTTCTTC,CAWSRDWSGGEQFF,TRBJ2-1,TRBD2,-,TRBV30
TGTGCCAGCAGCGGCGGGAGGCGAGGCGAAAAACTGTTTTTT,CASSGGRRGEKLFF,TRBJ1-4,-,-,TRBV2
TGTGCCTGGAGTCTGGCGGACAGGGTCTACCCACCCCTCCACTTT,CAWSLADRVYPPLHF,TRBJ1-6,TRBD1,-,TRBV30
TGTGCCAGCAGCGTGGGACAGGGCTCCTATAATTCACCCCTCCACTTT,CASSVGQGSYNSPLHF,TRBJ1-6,TRBD1,-,TRBV9
TGTGCCAGCAGCTCCTACCAAAGACAGGGAGCCATGCGTGGCTACACCTTC,CASSSYQRQGAMRGYTF,TRBJ1-2,TRBD1,-,TRBV7-8
TGTGCCAGCAGCGTATTTCAGGAGGGGACCGACTATGGCTACACCTTC,CASSVFQEGTDYGYTF,TRBJ1-2,-,-,TRBV9
TGTGCCTGGAGTAGGGAGTATAGCAATCAGCCCCAGCATTTT,CAWSREYSNQPQHF,TRBJ1-5,-,-,TRBV30
TGTGCCAGCTCACCGAGGGATATGAACACTGAAGCTTTCTTT,CASSPRDMNTEAFF,TRBJ1-1,-,-,TRBV18
TGTGCCAGCAGCTTCGGCAGCGCGGGGGAGCAGTACTTC,CASSFGSAGEQYF,TRBJ2-7,-,once,TRBV5-4
TGTTCCAGCAGGGCCGGGACAGCGGTATACACCGGGGAGCTGTTTTTT,CSSRAGTAVYTGELFF,TRBJ2-2,TRBD1,-,TRBV7-9
TGCAGCGTTGAAAGGTCAGCAGGGTCCTACGAGCAGTACTTC,CSVERSAGSYEQYF,TRBJ2-7,-,-,TRBV29-1
TGTGCCGTGATAGCTCTCGACTCCTACAATGAGCAGTTCTTC,CAVIALDSYNEQFF,TRBJ2-1,-,-,TRBV30
TGTGCCAGCAGTTTGCAGGGCGGCGTTAACTATGGCTACACCTTC,CASSLQGGVNYGYTF,TRBJ1-2,-,-,TRBV27
TGTGCCAGCTCACTACAGGGGGCGGTTATGAACACTGAAGCTTTCTTT,CASSLQGAVMNTEAFF,TRBJ1-1,TRBD1,-,TRBV18
TGTGCTAGCAGCTTTGGCCAGGGCAGGAATGAGCAGTTCTTC,CASSFGQGRNEQFF,TRBJ2-1,-,few,TRBV7-7
TGTGCCAGGGGGACTAGCGGGAGGCCGTACCACGAGCAGTACTTC,CARGTSGRPYHEQYF,TRBJ2-7,TRBD2,few,TRBV2
TGTGCCAGCAGCCAGGACCCCGGGGTAGATACGCAGTATTTT,CASSQDPGVDTQYF,TRBJ2-3,-,-,TRBV11-3